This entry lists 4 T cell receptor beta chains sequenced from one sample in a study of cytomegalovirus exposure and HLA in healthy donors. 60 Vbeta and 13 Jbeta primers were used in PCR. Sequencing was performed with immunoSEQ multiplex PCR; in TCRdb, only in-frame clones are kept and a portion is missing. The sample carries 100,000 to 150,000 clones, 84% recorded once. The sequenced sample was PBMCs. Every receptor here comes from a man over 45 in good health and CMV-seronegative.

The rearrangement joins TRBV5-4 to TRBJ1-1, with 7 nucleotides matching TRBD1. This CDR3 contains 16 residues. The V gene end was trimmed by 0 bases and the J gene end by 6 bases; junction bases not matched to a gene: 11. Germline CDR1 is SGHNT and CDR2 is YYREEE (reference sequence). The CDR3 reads CASSLGKGARDAEAFF. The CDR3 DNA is TGTGCCAGCAGCTTGGGAAAGGGGGCGAGAGATGCTGAAGCTTTCTTT.

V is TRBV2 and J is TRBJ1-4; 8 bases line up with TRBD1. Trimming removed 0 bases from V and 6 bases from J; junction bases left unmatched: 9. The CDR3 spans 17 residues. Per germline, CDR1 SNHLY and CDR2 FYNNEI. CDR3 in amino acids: CASSEAISRGLYEKLFF. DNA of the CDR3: TGTGCCAGCAGTGAAGCTATTAGCAGGGGGCTTTATGAAAAACTGTTTTTT.

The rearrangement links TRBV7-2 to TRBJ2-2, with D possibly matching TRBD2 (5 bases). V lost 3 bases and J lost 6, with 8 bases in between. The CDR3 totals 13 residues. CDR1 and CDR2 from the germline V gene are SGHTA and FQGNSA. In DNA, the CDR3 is TGTGCCAGCAGCTTCCTAGCTGCCGGGGAGCTGTTTTTT. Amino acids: CASSFLAAGELFF. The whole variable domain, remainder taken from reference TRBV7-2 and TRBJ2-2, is GAGVSQSPSNKVTEKGKDVELRCDPISGHTALYWYRQSLGQGLEFLIYFQGNSAPDKSGLPSDRFSAERTGGSVSTLTIQRTQQEDSAVYLCASSFLAAGELFFGEGSRLTVL.

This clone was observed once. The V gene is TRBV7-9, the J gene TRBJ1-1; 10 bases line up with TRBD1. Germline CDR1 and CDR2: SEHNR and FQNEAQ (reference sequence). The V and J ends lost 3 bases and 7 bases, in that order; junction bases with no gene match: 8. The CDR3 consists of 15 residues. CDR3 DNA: TGTGCCAGCAGCTTGGGACAGGGGTTAAAGGATGAAGCTTTCTTT. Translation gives CASSLGQGLKDEAFF.